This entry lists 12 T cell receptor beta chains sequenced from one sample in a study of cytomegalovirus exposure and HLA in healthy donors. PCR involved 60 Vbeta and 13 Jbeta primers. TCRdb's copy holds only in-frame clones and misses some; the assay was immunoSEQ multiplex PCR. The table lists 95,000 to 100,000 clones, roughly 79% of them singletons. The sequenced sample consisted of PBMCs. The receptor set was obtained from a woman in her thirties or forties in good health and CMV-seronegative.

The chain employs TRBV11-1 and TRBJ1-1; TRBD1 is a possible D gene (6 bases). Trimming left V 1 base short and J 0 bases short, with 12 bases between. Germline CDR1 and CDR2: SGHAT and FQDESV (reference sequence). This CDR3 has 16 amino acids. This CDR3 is CASSLEWTDMNTEAFF. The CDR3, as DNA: TGTGCCAGCAGCTTAGAATGGACAGACATGAACACTGAAGCTTTCTTT.

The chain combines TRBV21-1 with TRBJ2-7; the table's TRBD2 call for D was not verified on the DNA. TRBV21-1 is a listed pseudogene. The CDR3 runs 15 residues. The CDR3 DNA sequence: TGTGCCAGCAGCCGGGGACTAGCCGAGACCTACGAGCAGTACTTC. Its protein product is CASSRGLAETYEQYF.

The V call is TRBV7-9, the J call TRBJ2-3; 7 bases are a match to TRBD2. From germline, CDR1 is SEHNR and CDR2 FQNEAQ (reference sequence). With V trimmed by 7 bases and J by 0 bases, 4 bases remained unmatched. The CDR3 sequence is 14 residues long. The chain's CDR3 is CASTPRGSTDTQYF. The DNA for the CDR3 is TGTGCCAGCACCCCGCGGGGGAGCACAGATACGCAGTATTTT.

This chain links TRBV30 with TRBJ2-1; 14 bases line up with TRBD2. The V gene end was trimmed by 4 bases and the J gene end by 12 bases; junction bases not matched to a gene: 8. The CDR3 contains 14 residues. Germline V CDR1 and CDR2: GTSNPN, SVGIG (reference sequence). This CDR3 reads CAWNLGLAGVGQFF. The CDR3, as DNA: TGTGCCTGGAACCTGGGACTAGCGGGAGTTGGGCAGTTCTTC.

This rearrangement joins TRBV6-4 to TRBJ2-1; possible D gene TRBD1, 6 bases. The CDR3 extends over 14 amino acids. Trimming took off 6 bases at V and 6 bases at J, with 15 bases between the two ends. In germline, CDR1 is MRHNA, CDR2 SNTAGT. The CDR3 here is CASSKTTGGNEQFF. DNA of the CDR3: TGTGCCAGCAGCAAGACGACAGGAGGCAATGAGCAGTTCTTC.

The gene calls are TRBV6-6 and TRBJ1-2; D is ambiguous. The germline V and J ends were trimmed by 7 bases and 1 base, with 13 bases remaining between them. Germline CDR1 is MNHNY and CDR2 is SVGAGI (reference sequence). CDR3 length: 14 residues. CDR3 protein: CASTFDTNNYGYTF. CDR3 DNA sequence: TGTGCCAGCACTTTCGACACCAATAACTATGGCTACACCTTC.

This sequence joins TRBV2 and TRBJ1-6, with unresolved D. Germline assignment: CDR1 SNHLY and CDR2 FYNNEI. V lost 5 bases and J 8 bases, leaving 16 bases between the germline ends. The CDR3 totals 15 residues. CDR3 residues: CASSSPNSGYSPLHF. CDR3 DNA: TGTGCCAGCAGTTCCCCGAATTCGGGGTATTCACCCCTCCACTTT.

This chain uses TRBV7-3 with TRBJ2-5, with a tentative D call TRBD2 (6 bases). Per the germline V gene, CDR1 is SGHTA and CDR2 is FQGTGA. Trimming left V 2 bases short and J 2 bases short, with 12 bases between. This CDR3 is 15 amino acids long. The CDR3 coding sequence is TGTGCCAGCAGCTTAGTCCCGGGAGTGCAAGAGACCCAGTACTTC. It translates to CASSLVPGVQETQYF.

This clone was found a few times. The chain's CDR3 is CASSEAKEAARRLYGYTF. CDR3 DNA sequence: TGTGCCAGCAGTGAAGCAAAGGAGGCGGCCAGAAGACTCTATGGCTACACCTTC. The chain recombines TRBV2 with TRBJ1-2; unclear D gene. CDR1 and CDR2 (germline): SNHLY, FYNNEI. V lost 0 bases to trimming and J lost 4 bases, with 21 bases between them. The CDR3 spans 18 residues.

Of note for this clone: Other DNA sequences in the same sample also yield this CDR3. CDR3 DNA sequence: TGTGCCAGCAGTTTACGGGTGAACACTGAAGCTTTCTTT. This codes for CASSLRVNTEAFF. The chain carries TRBV6-5 and TRBJ1-1; D not certain. The CDR3 contains 13 residues. Germline values: CDR1 MNHEY, CDR2 SVGAGI. V dropped 4 bases and J dropped 0 bases, with 6 bases sitting between them.

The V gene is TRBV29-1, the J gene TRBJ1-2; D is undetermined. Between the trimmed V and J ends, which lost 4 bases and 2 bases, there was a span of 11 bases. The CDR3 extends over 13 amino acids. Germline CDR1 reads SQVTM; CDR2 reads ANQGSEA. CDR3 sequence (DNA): TGCAGCGTTGTGGGAGGAGGGAACTATGGCTACACCTTC. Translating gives CSVVGGGNYGYTF.

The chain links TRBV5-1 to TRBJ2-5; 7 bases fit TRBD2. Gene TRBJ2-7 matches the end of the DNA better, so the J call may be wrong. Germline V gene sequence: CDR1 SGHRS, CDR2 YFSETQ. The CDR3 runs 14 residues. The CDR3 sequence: CASSLDGGFYEQYF. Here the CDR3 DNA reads TGCGCCAGCAGCTTGGACGGGGGGTTCTACGAGCAGTACTTC.